This TCR beta chain was identified during a study of control samples from healthy donors and cancer patients. V was pared by 6 bases and J by 3 bases, with 6 bases between. The CDR3 extends over 13 amino acids. The assay was immunoSEQ multiplex PCR, and TCRdb's table has in-frame clones only and misses some. The sample records about 110,000 clones, 88% being singletons. The source is a woman aged 55-75 years with lung cancer. This rearrangement joins TRBV12-3 or TRBV12-4 to TRBJ2-6; D gene unclear. Source material: PBMCs. The CDR3 DNA sequence: TGTGCCAGCAGGGCAGGTGGGGCCAACGTCCTGACTTTC. Amino acid sequence: CASRAGGANVLTF.